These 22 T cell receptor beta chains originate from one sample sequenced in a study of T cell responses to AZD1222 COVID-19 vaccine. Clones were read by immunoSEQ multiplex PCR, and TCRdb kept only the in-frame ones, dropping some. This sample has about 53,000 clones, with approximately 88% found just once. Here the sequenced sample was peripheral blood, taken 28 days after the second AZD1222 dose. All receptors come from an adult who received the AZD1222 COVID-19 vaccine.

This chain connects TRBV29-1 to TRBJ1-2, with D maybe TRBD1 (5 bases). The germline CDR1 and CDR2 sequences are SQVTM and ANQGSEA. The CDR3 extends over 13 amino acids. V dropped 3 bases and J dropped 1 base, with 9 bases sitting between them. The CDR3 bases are TGCAGCGTTGAGTCCGACAGTAACTATGGCTACACCTTC. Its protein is CSVESDSNYGYTF.

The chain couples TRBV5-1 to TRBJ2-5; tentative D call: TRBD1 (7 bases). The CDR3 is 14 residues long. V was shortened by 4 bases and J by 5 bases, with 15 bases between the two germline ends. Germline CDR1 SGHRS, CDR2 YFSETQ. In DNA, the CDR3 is TGCGCCAGCAGCCCAGGGGGACTCTCGGAGACCCAGTACTTC. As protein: CASSPGGLSETQYF. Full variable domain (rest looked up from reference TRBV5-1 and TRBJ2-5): KAGVTQTPRYLIKTRGQQVTLSCSPISGHRSVSWYQQTPGQGLQFLFEYFSETQRNKGNFPGRFSGRQFSNSRSEMNVSTLELGDSALYLCASSPGGLSETQYFGPGTRLLVL.

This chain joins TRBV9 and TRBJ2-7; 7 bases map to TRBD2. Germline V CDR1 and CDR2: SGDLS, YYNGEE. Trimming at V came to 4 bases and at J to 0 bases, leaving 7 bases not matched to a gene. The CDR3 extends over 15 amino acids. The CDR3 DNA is TGTGCCAGCAGCAGGAGCGGGGCCAGCTCCTACGAGCAGTACTTC. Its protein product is CASSRSGASSYEQYF.

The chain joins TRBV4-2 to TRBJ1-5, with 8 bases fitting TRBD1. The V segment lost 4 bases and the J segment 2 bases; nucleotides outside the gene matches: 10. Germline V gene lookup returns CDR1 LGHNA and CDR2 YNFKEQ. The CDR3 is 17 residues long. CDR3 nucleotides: TGTGCCAGCAGCCTACGACAGGGGCAAATGGGCAATCAGCCCCAGCATTTT. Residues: CASSLRQGQMGNQPQHF.

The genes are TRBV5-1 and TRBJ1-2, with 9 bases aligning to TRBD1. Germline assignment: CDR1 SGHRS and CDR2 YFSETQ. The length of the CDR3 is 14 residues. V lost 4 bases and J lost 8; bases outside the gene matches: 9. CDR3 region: CASSNPGQGEGYTF. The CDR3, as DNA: TGCGCCAGCAGCAACCCGGGACAGGGTGAGGGCTACACCTTC.

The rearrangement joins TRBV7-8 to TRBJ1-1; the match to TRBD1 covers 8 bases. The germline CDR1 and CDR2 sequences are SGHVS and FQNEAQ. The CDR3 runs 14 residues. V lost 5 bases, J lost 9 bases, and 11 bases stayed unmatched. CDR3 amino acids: CASSPSPQGAQAFF. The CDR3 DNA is TGTGCCAGCAGCCCTAGCCCCCAGGGGGCTCAAGCTTTCTTT.

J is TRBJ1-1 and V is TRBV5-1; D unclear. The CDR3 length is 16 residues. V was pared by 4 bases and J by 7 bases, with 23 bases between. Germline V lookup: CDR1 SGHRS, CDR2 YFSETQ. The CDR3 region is CASSLDDGQAPGEAFF. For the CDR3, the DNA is TGCGCCAGCAGCCTGGATGACGGTCAGGCCCCAGGTGAAGCTTTCTTT.

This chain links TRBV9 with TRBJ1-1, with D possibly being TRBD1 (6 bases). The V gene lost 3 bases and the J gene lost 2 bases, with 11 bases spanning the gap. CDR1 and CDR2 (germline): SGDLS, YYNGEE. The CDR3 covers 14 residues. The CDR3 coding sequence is TGTGCCAGCAGCGGCCGGACAGCTAACACTGAAGCTTTCTTT. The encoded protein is CASSGRTANTEAFF.

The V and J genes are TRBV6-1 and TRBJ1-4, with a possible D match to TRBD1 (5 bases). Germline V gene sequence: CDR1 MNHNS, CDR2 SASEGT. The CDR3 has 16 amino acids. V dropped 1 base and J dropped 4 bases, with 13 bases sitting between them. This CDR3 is CASSEVWGRSNEKLFF. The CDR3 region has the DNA TGTGCCAGCAGTGAAGTCTGGGGACGGAGTAATGAAAAACTGTTTTTT.

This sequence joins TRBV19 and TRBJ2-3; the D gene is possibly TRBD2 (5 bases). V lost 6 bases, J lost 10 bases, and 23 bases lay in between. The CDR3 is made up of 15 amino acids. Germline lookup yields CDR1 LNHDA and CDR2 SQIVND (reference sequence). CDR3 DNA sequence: TGTGCCAGTAGCCCAGAGGACTCCGGTGGGAGTGCGCAGTATTTT. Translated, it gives CASSPEDSGGSAQYF.

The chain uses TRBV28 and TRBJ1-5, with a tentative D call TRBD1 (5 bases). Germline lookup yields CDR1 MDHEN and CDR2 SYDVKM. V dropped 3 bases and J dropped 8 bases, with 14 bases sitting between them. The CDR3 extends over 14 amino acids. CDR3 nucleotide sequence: TGTGCCAGCAGTTTGGGGGTATTGGGAGAGCCCCAGCATTTT. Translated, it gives CASSLGVLGEPQHF.

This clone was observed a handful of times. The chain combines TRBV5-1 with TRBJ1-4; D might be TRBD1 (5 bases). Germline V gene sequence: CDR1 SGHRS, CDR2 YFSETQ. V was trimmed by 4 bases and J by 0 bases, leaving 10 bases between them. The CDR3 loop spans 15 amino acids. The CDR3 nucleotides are TGCGCCAGCAGCCCCGGGACCGCAACTAATGAAAAACTGTTTTTT. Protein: CASSPGTATNEKLFF. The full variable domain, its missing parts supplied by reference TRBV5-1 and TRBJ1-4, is KAGVTQTPRYLIKTRGQQVTLSCSPISGHRSVSWYQQTPGQGLQFLFEYFSETQRNKGNFPGRFSGRQFSNSRSEMNVSTLELGDSALYLCASSPGTATNEKLFFGSGTQLSVL.

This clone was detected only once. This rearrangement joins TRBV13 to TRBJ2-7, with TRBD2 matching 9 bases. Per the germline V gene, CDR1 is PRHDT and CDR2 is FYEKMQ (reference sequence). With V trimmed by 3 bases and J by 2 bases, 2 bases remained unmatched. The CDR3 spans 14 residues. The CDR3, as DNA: TGTGCCAGCAGCTTGGGACTAGCTCCCTACGAGCAGTACTTC. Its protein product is CASSLGLAPYEQYF.

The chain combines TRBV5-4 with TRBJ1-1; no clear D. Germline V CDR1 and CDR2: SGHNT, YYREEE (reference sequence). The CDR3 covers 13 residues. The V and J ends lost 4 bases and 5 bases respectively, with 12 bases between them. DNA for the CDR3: TGTGCCAGCAGCGGCCTGCCGGGGACTGAAGCTTTCTTT. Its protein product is CASSGLPGTEAFF.

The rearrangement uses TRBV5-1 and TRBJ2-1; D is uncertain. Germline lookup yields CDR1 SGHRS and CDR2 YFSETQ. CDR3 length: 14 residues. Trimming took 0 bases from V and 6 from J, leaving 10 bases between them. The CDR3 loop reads CASSLEISGNEQFF. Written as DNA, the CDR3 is TGCGCCAGCAGCTTGGAGATAAGTGGCAATGAGCAGTTCTTC.

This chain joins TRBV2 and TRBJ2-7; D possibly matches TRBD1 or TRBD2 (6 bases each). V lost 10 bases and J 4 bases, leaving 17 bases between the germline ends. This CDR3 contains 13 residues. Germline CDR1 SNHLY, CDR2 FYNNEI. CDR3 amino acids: CATGAIAAYEQYF. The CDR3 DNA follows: TGTGCCACAGGGGCTATAGCGGCGTACGAGCAGTACTTC.

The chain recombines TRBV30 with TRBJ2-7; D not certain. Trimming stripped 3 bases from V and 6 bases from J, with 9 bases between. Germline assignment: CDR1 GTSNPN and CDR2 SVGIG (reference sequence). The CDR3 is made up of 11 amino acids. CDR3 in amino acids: CAWSPSSEQYF. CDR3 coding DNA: TGTGCCTGGAGCCCCAGTTCCGAGCAGTACTTC.

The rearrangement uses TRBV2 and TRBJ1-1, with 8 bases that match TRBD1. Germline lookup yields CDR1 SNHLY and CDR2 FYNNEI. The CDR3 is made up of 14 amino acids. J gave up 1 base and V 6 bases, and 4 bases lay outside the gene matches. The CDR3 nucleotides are TGTGCCAGCAGCCTACAGGGGGGGAACACTGAAGCTTTCTTT. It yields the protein CASSLQGGNTEAFF.

In DNA, the CDR3 is TGTGCCAGCAGTCGAGCCCTCCTAGCGGGGCCTTACAATGAGCAGTTCTTC. Amino acid sequence: CASSRALLAGPYNEQFF. The rearrangement uses TRBV28 and TRBJ2-1, with 9 positions matching TRBD2. Germline V lookup: CDR1 MDHEN, CDR2 SYDVKM. This CDR3 has 17 residues. After removal of 5 bases from V and 4 bases from J, the junction contained 12 bases not matched to a gene. The whole variable domain, remainder taken from reference TRBV28 and TRBJ2-1, is DVKVTQSSRYLVKRTGEKVFLECVQDMDHENMFWYRQDPGLGLRLIYFSYDVKMKEKGDIPEGYSVSREKKERFSLILESASTNQTSMYLCASSRALLAGPYNEQFFGPGTRLTVL.

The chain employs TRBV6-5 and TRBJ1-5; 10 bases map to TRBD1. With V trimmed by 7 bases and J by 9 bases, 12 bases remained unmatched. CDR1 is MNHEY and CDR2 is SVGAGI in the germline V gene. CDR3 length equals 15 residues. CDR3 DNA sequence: TGTGCCAGCACCCCGGGACAGGGGCCTCCGGGGCCCCAGCATTTT. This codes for CASTPGQGPPGPQHF.

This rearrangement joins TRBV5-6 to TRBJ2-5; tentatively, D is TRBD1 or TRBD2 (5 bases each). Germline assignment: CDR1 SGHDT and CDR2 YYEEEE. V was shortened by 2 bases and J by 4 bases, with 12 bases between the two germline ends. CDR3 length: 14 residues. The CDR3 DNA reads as TGTGCCAGCAGCTTTACGGGGCAAGGAGAGACCCAGTACTTC. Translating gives CASSFTGQGETQYF.

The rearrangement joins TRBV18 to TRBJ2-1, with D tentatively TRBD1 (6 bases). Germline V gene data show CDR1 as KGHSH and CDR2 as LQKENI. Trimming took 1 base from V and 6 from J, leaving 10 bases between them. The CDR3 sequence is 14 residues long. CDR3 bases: TGTGCCAGCTCACCACAGGACAGTAGCAATGAGCAGTTCTTC. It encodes CASSPQDSSNEQFF. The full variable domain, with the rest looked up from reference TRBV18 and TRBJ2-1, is NAGVMQNPRHLVRRRGQEARLRCSPMKGHSHVYWYRQLPEEGLKFMVYLQKENIIDESGMPKERFSAEFPKEGPSILRIQQVVRGDSAAYFCASSPQDSSNEQFFGPGTRLTVL.